The 15 T cell receptor beta chains below all came from one sample that was sequenced in a study of identical twins. TCRdb redid the calling of the 5' RACE reads with MiXCR, one entry per CDR3 protein. The sample yields about 570,000 distinct CDR3 sequences, nearly 10% seen once. These data also featured in a second study, about yellow fever vaccine responses in identical twins.

Sample: PBMCs. The receptors come from a woman aged 18-29 years in good health.

This clonotype was seen repeatedly, ten times or more. The CDR3 reads CASSLVEDNSYGYTF. CDR3 DNA sequence: TGTGCCAGCAGCTTAGTTGAAGATAACAGCTATGGCTACACCTTC. This chain links TRBV7-9 with TRBJ1-2; D call uncertain. The CDR3 is made up of 15 amino acids. The V end was cut by 1 base, the J end by 4 bases, with 13 bases between. In germline, CDR1 is SEHNR, CDR2 FQNEAQ (reference sequence).

At least ten counts were recorded for this clonotype. The junction and the germline gene differ at one end; a read error may be behind it. V usage is TRBV5-1 and J usage is TRBJ2-1; tentatively, D is TRBD2 (6 bases). From germline, CDR1 is SGHRS and CDR2 YFSETQ. The CDR3 runs to 15 residues. CDR3 bases: TGTGCCAGCAGCTTAGACGGGGGCTCCTACAATGAGCAGTTCTTC. This sequence encodes CASSLDGGSYNEQFF.

The CDR3 reads CASSSTSYGEQFF. Here the CDR3 DNA reads TGCGCCAGCAGCTCTACTAGTTACGGGGAGCAGTTCTTC. The V call is TRBV5-1, the J call TRBJ2-1; D may be TRBD2 (5 bases). Trimming took 3 bases from V and 10 from J, leaving 14 bases between them. The CDR3 is 13 residues long. The V gene's germline CDR1 is SGHRS and CDR2 YFSETQ.

This clonotype has a count of ten or more. J is TRBJ2-3 and V is TRBV28; TRBD1 aligns across 9 bases. Germline V gene sequence: CDR1 MDHEN, CDR2 SYDVKM. V lost 6 bases and J lost 2; bases outside the gene matches: 3. The CDR3 contains 14 residues. The CDR3 here is CASRDRGFTDTQYF. The CDR3 coding sequence is TGTGCCAGCAGAGACAGGGGGTTCACAGATACGCAGTATTTT.

The sample holds a few counts of this clonotype. The CDR3 nucleotides are TGTGCCAGCAGTCTCTCTAGCGACCAAGAGACCCAGTACTTC. The encoded protein is CASSLSSDQETQYF. This chain connects TRBV6-2 or TRBV6-3 to TRBJ2-5; the D gene is possibly TRBD2 (6 bases). Trimming removed 5 bases at V and 0 bases at J, with 10 bases between. Germline V gene sequence: CDR1 MNHEY, CDR2 SVGEGT. The CDR3 totals 14 residues.

This clonotype has a handful of counts. This chain joins TRBV15 and TRBJ2-7, with unresolved D. The CDR3 spans 14 residues. V was trimmed by 0 bases and J by 4 bases, leaving 10 bases between them. CDR1 LNHNV and CDR2 YYDKDF come from the germline V gene (reference sequence). The CDR3 coding sequence is TGTGCCACCAGCAGAGATGAGTCGATTTACGAGCAGTACTTC. It yields the protein CATSRDESIYEQYF.

This clonotype came up a few times. The rearrangement links TRBV18 to TRBJ2-1, with a possible D match to TRBD2 (6 bases). V was cut by 0 bases and J by 1 base, with 10 bases left in between. This CDR3 is 16 amino acids long. In germline, CDR1 is KGHSH, CDR2 LQKENI. CDR3 region: CASSPPGDWSYNEQFF. CDR3 bases: TGTGCCAGCTCACCACCGGGGGACTGGTCCTACAATGAGCAGTTCTTC.

The chain recombines TRBV5-1 with TRBJ2-1, with D uncertain. V dropped 0 bases and J dropped 10 bases, with 8 bases sitting between them. Germline V gene sequence: CDR1 SGHRS, CDR2 YFSETQ. The length of the CDR3 is 12 residues. As DNA, the CDR3 is TGCGCCAGCAGCTTGGCCGTGGGGGAGCAGTTCTTC. Translation gives CASSLAVGEQFF.

The chain recombines TRBV6-2 or TRBV6-3 with TRBJ1-5, with a weak D call TRBD1 (5 bases). V dropped 6 bases and J dropped 10 bases, with 16 bases sitting between them. There are 13 residues in the CDR3. Germline values: CDR1 MNHEY, CDR2 SVGEGT. DNA for the CDR3: TGTGCCAGCAGGGACACAAGAATCAGCCCCCAGCATTTT. This gives the protein CASRDTRISPQHF.

The chain is built from TRBV25-1 and TRBJ2-2, with TRBD2 matching over 14 bases. The V gene end was trimmed by 9 bases and the J gene end by 6 bases; junction bases not matched to a gene: 15. This CDR3 region has 18 residues. Germline lookup yields CDR1 MGHDK and CDR2 SYGVNS. DNA of the CDR3: TGTGCCAGTATTGGGACTAGCGGGAGAATGGGCGCGGCCGGGGAGCTGTTTTTT. Translated, it gives CASIGTSGRMGAAGELFF. Looking up the rest from reference TRBV25-1 and TRBJ2-2 gives the full variable domain: EADIYQTPRYLVIGTGKKITLECSQTMGHDKMYWYQQDPGMELHLIHYSYGVNSTEKGDLSSESTVSRIRTEHFPLTLESARPSHTSQYLCASIGTSGRMGAAGELFFGEGSRLTVL.

This clonotype was recorded a few times. The chain recombines TRBV6-4 with TRBJ2-2, with 9 nucleotides matching TRBD2. Germline assignment: CDR1 MRHNA and CDR2 SNTAGT. The CDR3 contains 16 residues. V trimming: 3 bases; J trimming: 4 bases; junction bases outside the gene matches: 6. The CDR3 DNA sequence: TGTGCCAGCAGTGAGGGTCTAGCGGGACTCACCGGGGAGCTGTTTTTT. Protein product: CASSEGLAGLTGELFF.

The chain joins TRBV20-1 to TRBJ2-7, with 8 bases identical to TRBD1. This CDR3 spans 15 amino acids. Losses at the gene ends were 0 bases for V and 4 bases for J; bases not matched to a gene: 8. CDR1 DFQATT and CDR2 SNEGSKA come from the germline V gene (reference sequence). CDR3 in amino acids: CSARDAGQGGYEQYF. CDR3 nucleotides: TGCAGTGCTAGAGATGCTGGACAGGGCGGATACGAGCAGTACTTC.

The J gene is TRBJ1-5, the V gene TRBV19; D may be TRBD1 (5 bases). CDR1 is LNHDA, CDR2 SQIVND, per germline (reference sequence). The CDR3 is made up of 13 amino acids. V gave up 11 bases and J gave up 2 bases, with 13 bases separating them. The CDR3 reads CASNGAGNQPQHF. CDR3 nucleotide sequence: TGTGCCTCTAACGGGGCAGGCAATCAGCCCCAGCATTTT.

The table lists this clonotype with many counts. V gene TRBV5-1 combines with J gene TRBJ2-1, with a weak D call TRBD2 (5 bases). Germline lookup yields CDR1 SGHRS and CDR2 YFSETQ. This CDR3 contains 14 residues. Written as DNA, the CDR3 is TGCGCTTCCCATGGTAGCGACCTACGAGATGAGCAGTTCTTC. Amino acid sequence: CASHGSDLRDEQFF.

The chain is built from TRBV28 and TRBJ1-2; D remains unclear. CDR1 and CDR2 from the germline V gene are MDHEN and SYDVKM. The CDR3 is made up of 14 amino acids. V gave up 3 bases and J gave up 4 bases, with 12 bases separating them. DNA of the CDR3: TGTGCCAGCAGTTTTGGGCTTTCGTTCTATGGCTACACCTTC. Translating gives CASSFGLSFYGYTF.